This TCR beta chain was captured by sequencing in a study of blood T cell repertoires in COVID-19. Turning to the study itself: T cells, B-cell-depleted T cells, or PBMCs provided the cDNA or gDNA that served as material.

From germline, CDR1 is MNHEY and CDR2 SVGAGI. The CDR3 spans 14 residues. Trimming at V came to 4 bases and at J to 6 bases, leaving 6 bases not matched to a gene. Original processing methods: Amplified reference gene primers provided the basis for estimating nucleated cell counts. Clones were sequenced by immunoSEQ multiplex PCR, and TCRdb holds only the in-frame ones, with some missing. The DNA was the basis for D and trimming; V, J and clone size are from that table. This sample has 97,000 or so clones, with roughly four fifths found just once. The sequencing sample was made of peripheral blood. The receptor was isolated from a man aged 40-49 years with active or convalescent COVID-19. V and J are TRBV6-5 and TRBJ2-7; 10 nucleotides align to TRBD1. The CDR3 sequence: CASSLPGQGSEQYF. The CDR3 bases are TGTGCCAGCAGTTTACCGGGACAGGGGTCCGAGCAGTACTTC.